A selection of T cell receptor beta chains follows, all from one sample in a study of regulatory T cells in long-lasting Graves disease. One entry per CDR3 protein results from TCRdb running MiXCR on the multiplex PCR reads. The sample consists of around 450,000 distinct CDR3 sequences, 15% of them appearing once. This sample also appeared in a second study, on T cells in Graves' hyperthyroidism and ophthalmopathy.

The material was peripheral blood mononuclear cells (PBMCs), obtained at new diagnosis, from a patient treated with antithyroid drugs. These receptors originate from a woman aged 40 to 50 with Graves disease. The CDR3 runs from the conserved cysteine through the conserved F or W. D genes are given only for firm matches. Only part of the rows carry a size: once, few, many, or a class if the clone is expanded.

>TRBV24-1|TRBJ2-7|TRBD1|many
TGTGCCACCAGTGGCAGGACAGGGGAGACCTACGAGCAGTACTTC
CATSGRTGETYEQYF
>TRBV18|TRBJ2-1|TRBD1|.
TGTGCCAGCTCTTCAGGACAGGCTAGTAACAATGAGCAGTTCTTC
CASSSGQASNNEQFF
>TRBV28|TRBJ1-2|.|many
TGTGCCAGCAGTATACCCACCGGGGCCACCTATGGCTACACCTTC
CASSIPTGATYGYTF
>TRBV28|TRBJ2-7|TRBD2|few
TGTGCCAGCAGCGAGGGACTAGCGGGCTCCCCCTACGAGCAGTACTTC
CASSEGLAGSPYEQYF
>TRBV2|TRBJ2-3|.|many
TGTGCCAGCAAGATGCTCCAGGGGATCTCAGATACGCAGTATTTT
CASKMLQGISDTQYF
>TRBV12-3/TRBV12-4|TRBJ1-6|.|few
TGTGCCAGCAGTTTTGTAAAGGGGCCACCCCTCCACTTT
CASSFVKGPPLHF
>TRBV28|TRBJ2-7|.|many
TGTGCCAGCAGCGTTCAATCCTCCTACGAGCAGTACTTC
CASSVQSSYEQYF
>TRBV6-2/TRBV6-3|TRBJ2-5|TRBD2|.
TGTGCCAGCAGTTACCGGGAGGTTGATCGCGGGTACTTC
CASSYREVDRGYF
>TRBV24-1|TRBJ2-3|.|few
TGTGCCACCCCACGTACGCAGTATTTT
CATPRTQYF
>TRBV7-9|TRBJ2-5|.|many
TGTGCCAGCAGCTTCGCAGGGGAAGAGACCCAGTACTTC
CASSFAGEETQYF
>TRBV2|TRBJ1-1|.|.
TGTGCCAGCACTCACAGGAGGTGGAACACTGAAGCTTTCTTT
CASTHRRWNTEAFF
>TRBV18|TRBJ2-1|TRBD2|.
TGTGCCAGCTCACCACTCGGCGGGAGTGACAATGAGCAGTTCTTC
CASSPLGGSDNEQFF
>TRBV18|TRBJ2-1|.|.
TGTGCCAGCTCAAAGGTCGGGTCCTACAATGAGCAGTTCTTC
CASSKVGSYNEQFF
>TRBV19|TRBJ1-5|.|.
TGTGCCAGTAGTATGGGATGGGGCAATCAGCCCCAGCATTTT
CASSMGWGNQPQHF
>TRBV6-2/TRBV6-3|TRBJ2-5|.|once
TGTGCCAGCAGTGAAGAAGGGGGAATTTGCGTCTGGAGGTCTCAAGAGACCCAGTACTTC
CASSEEGGICVWRSQETQYF
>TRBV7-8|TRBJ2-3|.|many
TGTGCCAGCAGCTTAGTGTCTGGATACACAGATACGCAGTATTTT
CASSLVSGYTDTQYF
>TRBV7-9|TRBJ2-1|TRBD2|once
TGTGCCAGCAGCTTACCACCTCTCCTTCGCGGGAGGGCCCATGAGCAGTTCTTC
CASSLPPLLRGRAHEQFF
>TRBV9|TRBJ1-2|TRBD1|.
TGTGCCAGCAGCGCGCACTTGGGACAGGGCTATAACTATGGCTACACCTTC
CASSAHLGQGYNYGYTF
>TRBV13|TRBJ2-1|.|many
TGTGCCAGCAGCTTAGGGTTTGAGCAGTTCTTC
CASSLGFEQFF
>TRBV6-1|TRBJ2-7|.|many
TGTGCCAGCAGACTCCGGGACCCATCCTACGAGCAGTACTTC
CASRLRDPSYEQYF
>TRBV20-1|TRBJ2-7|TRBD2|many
TGCAGTGCTAGCGCCCTGGGACTAGCGGGAGGGCCCTACGAGCAGTACTTC
CSASALGLAGGPYEQYF
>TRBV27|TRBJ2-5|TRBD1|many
TGTGCCAGCAGGACAGGGCTAAAAGAGACCCAGTACTTC
CASRTGLKETQYF
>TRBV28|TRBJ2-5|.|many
TGTGCCAGCAGTTTAGAGGGGTCGGGGACCCAGTACTTC
CASSLEGSGTQYF
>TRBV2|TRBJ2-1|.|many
TGTGCCAGCAGTGGTAGCAGGGGCTCCTACAATGAGCAGTTCTTC
CASSGSRGSYNEQFF
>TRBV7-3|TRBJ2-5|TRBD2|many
TGTGCCAGCAGCTTAGCGGGAGAGGGGACCCAGTACTTC
CASSLAGEGTQYF
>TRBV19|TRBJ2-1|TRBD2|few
TGTGCCAGTAGTCCCCCCGGACTAGCGGGAGCTTTTGAGCAGTTCTTC
CASSPPGLAGAFEQFF
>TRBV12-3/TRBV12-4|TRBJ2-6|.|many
TGTGCCAGCAGTTTTGAGGGAACTGGGGCCAACGTCCTGACTTTC
CASSFEGTGANVLTF
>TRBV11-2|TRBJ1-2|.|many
TGTGCCAGCAGCTTAGGTGCAGGGCGGTATGGCTACACCTTC
CASSLGAGRYGYTF
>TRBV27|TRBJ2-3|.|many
TGTGCCAGCAGTTATCGGGCGGGTACGCAGTATTTT
CASSYRAGTQYF
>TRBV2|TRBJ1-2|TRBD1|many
TGTGCCAGCAGTGCAGACAGGGGTGGCTATGGCTACACCTTC
CASSADRGGYGYTF
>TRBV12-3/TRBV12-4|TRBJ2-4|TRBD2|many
TGTGCCAGCAGTCCGGGACTAGCGGGAGGGGAGTACTTC
CASSPGLAGGEYF
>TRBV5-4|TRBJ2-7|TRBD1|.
TGTGCCAGCAGCTTGGGGTCGGGACAGGGCAACTACGAGCAGTACTTC
CASSLGSGQGNYEQYF
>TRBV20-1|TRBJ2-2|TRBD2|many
TGCAGTGCTACAGCGGGAGAGGGTACCGGGGAGCTGTTTTTT
CSATAGEGTGELFF
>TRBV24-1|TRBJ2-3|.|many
TGTGCCACAGCGACGGGGAGGTCCCACACAGATACGCAGTATTTT
CATATGRSHTDTQYF
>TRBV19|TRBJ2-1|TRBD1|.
TGTGCCAGTAGTTTACAGGGGCCCCCCTACAATGAGCAGTTCTTC
CASSLQGPPYNEQFF
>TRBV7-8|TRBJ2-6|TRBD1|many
TGTGCCAGCAGCCCCCGGACAGGAAGCTCTGGGGCCAACGTCCTGACTTTC
CASSPRTGSSGANVLTF
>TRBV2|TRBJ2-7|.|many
TGTGCCAGCAGTTGGCGGACGACCTACGAGCAGTACTTC
CASSWRTTYEQYF
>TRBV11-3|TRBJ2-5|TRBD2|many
TGTGCCAGCAGCTTAGGAGGGGCGGGAGCGAACCAAGAGACCCAGTACTTC
CASSLGGAGANQETQYF
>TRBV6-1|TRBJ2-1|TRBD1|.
TGTGCCTCCCCAGACAGGGACGTAGGCTACAATGAGCAGTTCTTC
CASPDRDVGYNEQFF